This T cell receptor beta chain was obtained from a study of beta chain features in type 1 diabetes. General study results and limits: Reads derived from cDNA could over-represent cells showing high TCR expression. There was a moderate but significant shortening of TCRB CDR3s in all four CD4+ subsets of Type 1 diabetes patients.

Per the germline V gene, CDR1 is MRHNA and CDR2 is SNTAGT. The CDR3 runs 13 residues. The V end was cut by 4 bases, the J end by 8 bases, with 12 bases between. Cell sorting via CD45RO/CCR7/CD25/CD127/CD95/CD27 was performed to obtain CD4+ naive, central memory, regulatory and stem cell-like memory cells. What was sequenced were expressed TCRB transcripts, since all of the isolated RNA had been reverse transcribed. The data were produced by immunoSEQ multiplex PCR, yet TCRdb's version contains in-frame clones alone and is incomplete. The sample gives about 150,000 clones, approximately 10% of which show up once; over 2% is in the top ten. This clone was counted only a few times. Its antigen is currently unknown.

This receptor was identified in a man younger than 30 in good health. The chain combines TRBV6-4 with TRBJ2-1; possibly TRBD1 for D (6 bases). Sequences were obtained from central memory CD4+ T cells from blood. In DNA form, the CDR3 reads TGTGCCAGCAGTGTCCTACAGGGCCATGAGCAGTTCTTC. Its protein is CASSVLQGHEQFF.